This passage covers 7 T cell receptor beta chains from one sample sequenced in a study of shared clonotypes between healthy human individuals. Produced via immunoSEQ multiplex PCR; TCRdb's table is partial and in-frame only. The sample records some 2 million clones, roughly 96% being singletons. Sequencing was carried out using naive CD4+ T cells sorted from blood. Subset described: CD45RA+ positively selected. These receptors were taken from a man in his late teens or twenties in good health.

The chain recombines TRBV19 with TRBJ1-5, with 9 bases matching TRBD1. The CDR3 extends over 17 amino acids. The germline CDR1 and CDR2 sequences are LNHDA and SQIVND (reference sequence). The junction had 7 bases not matched to a gene; V was cut back by 1 base and J by 3 bases. CDR3 loop: CASSIGGQGSLNQPQHF. As DNA, the CDR3 is TGTGCCAGTAGTATAGGGGGACAGGGAAGCCTCAATCAGCCCCAGCATTTT.

Comments on this clone: Other DNA sequences in the same sample also yield this CDR3. CDR3 loop: CASSEWGSGANVLTF. The CDR3 DNA reads TGTGCCAGCAGTGAATGGGGGTCTGGGGCCAACGTCCTGACTTTC. V gene TRBV6-1 combines with J gene TRBJ2-6, with D tentatively TRBD1 or TRBD2 (5 bases each). V was pared by 2 bases and J by 1 base, with 6 bases between. This CDR3 contains 15 residues. In germline, CDR1 is MNHNS, CDR2 SASEGT.

This chain links TRBV6-4 with TRBJ1-1, with 7 bases that match TRBD1. Trimming removed 5 bases from V and 6 bases from J; junction bases left unmatched: 6. CDR1 is MRHNA, CDR2 SNTAGT, per germline. The CDR3 totals 13 residues. For the CDR3, the DNA is TGTGCCAGCAGTAAAACAGGGGAATCTGAAGCTTTCTTT. Amino acid sequence: CASSKTGESEAFF.

The chain uses TRBV6-6 and TRBJ2-3, with D perhaps TRBD2 (6 bases). The V end lost 6 bases, the J end lost 4 bases, and 20 bases lay between the germline ends. Germline V gives CDR1 MNHNY, CDR2 SVGAGI (reference sequence). This CDR3 is 16 amino acids long. In DNA form, the CDR3 reads TGTGCCAGCAGCCCTTTTAGCGGCAGTGGGGCAGATACGCAGTATTTT. Its protein is CASSPFSGSGADTQYF.

The chain has TRBV5-1 and TRBJ1-4; unclear D gene. This CDR3 spans 14 amino acids. Germline-derived CDR1 and CDR2 are SGHRS and YFSETQ. V was cut by 0 bases and J by 6 bases, with 9 bases left in between. Here the CDR3 reads CASSLGTADEKLFF. The CDR3 DNA sequence: TGCGCCAGCAGCTTGGGCACGGCCGATGAAAAACTGTTTTTT.

The chain recombines TRBV6-5 with TRBJ2-7; no definite D call. The germline V gene has CDR1 MNHEY and CDR2 SVGAGI. The ends were cut back, 0 bases at V and 2 bases at J, with 8 bases in the middle. The CDR3 is 14 residues long. Here the CDR3 reads CASSYSSVPYEQYF. DNA for the CDR3: TGTGCCAGCAGTTACTCGAGTGTGCCCTACGAGCAGTACTTC.

This chain joins TRBV12-5 and TRBJ1-2, with 9 bases matching TRBD1. CDR3 length: 16 amino acids. After removal of 6 bases from V and 8 bases from J, the junction contained 16 bases not matched to a gene. Germline CDR1 is LGHNT and CDR2 is FRNRAP. The CDR3: CASGDPSGTGTAGYTF. DNA for the CDR3: TGTGCTAGTGGCGACCCCTCCGGGACAGGGACGGCGGGCTACACCTTC.